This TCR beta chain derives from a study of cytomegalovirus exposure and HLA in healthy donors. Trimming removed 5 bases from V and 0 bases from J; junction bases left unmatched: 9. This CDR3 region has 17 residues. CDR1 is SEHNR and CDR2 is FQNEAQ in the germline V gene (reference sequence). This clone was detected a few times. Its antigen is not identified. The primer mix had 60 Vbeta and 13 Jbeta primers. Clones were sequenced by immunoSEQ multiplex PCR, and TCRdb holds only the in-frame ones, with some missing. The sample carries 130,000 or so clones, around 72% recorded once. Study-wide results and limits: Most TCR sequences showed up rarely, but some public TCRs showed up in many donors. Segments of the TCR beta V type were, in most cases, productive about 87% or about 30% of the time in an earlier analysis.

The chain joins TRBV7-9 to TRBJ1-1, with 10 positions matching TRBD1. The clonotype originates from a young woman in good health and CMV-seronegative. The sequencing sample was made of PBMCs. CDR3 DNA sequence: TGTGCCAGCAGCCTGGGACAGGGGACAGCCTTGAACACTGAAGCTTTCTTT. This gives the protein CASSLGQGTALNTEAFF.